Below, one T cell receptor beta chain is given with its context. The antigen this receptor binds is unknown. No base-level quality is on record; no much larger clone is a single base apart. TCRbeta CDR3 regions were amplified from genomic DNA by means of the immunoSEQ Assay, a bias-controlled multiplex PCR. The paper's data handling went like this. The number of nucleated cells in each sample was estimated by amplification of reference gene primers within the assay. To quantify the absolute abundance of each unique TCRbeta CDR3 rearrangement, sequence reads were collapsed and filtered. For each sample, productive Simpson clonality was calculated as the square root of Simpson's diversity index over productive rearrangements. Not all clones reach the TCRdb copy of this immuneACCESS table, which keeps in-frame sequences only. Checked studies attribute under half of the gap to unresolved V genes and leave the rest unexplained. From that table come the V and J calls and clone size; the DNA was used to work out D and trimming. The table for this sample lists roughly 170,000 clones; around 87% of them were counted only once. The top ten clones comprise less than 3% of the sample.

The sample belongs to a study of blood T cell repertoires in COVID-19 (dated by TCRdb to the early 2020s). Turning to the overall study: Collaborator samples came from the United States, Italy and Spain and covered acute and convalescent phases of COVID-19. The material from the prospective study consisted of cDNA or gDNA derived from T cells, B-cell-depleted T cells, or PBMCs. Subjects who had been exposed to COVID-19, were actively infected with it, or had recovered from it provided the deeply sampled blood TCRbeta repertoires that made up the dataset. A freely available public database, intended as a resource for researchers studying the immune response to SARS-CoV-2, is where the repertoires were released. Samples came from the ongoing ImmuneRACE study (first 160 participants) plus 1,254 subjects from 6 global collaborators. Nearly every sample came with metadata listing a de-identified subject ID, COVID-19 status, age in years and sex. Where HLA class I and class II types were available, the types were taken from metadata supplied by the sample provider, not from assay-based typing. Overall results and qualifications from the work: Clinical and demographic metadata were provided uncurated, with the amount varying by source and participant.

The CDR3 measures 13 amino acids from cysteine to phenylalanine. Only the CDR3 part of the read is kept: 39 bases, read in frame from the first base. CDR1 and CDR2, looked up from the germline V gene, are SGDLS and YYNGEE. V is reduced by 4 bases and J by 6 bases, leaving a spacing of 11 bases between them. The collaborating institutions used their own protocols to collect whole blood in K2EDTA tubes. For TCRbeta analysis, collaborators shipped samples as frozen whole blood, isolated PBMCs, or DNA extracted from either of those sample types. The sequencing input was peripheral blood. Here the chain combines TRBV9 and TRBJ2-4; the D gene is perhaps TRBD1, from 5 matching bases. This TCR came from a man between 35 and 55 years old with active or convalescent COVID-19. The nucleotide sequence is given as TGTGCCAGCAGCCCAGGACACGGAAACATTCAGTACTTC. It is translated as CASSPGHGNIQYF.